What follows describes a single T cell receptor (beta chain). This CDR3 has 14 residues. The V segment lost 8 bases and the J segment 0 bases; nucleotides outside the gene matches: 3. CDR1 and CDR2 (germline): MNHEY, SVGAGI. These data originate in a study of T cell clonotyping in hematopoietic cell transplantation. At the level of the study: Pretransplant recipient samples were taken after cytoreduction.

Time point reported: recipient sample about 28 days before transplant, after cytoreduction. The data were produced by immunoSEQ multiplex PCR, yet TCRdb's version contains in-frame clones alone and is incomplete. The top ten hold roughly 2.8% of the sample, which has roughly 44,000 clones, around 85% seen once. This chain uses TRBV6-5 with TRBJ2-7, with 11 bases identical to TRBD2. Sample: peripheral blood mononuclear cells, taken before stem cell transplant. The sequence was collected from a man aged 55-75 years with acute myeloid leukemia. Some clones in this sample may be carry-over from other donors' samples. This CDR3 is CASSSGGSSYEQYF. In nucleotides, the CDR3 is TGTGCCAGCTCTAGCGGGGGGAGCTCCTACGAGCAGTACTTC.